This TCR beta chain derives from a study of shared clonotypes between healthy human individuals. Study-wide findings and caveats: Blood was the sole source, and tissue repertoires probably differ. Around 5.3% of naive CD4 clonotypes were shared across several donors.

Libraries were prepared by immunoSEQ multiplex PCR; TCRdb keeps only in-frame clonotypes and omits some of them. Of 2,500,000 or so clones listed, around 93% are singletons. The split of CD4+ cells yielded CD45RA+ naive and CD45RA-negative memory subsets. Germline V gene data show CDR1 as SGHTA and CDR2 as FQGNSA. V lost 2 bases to trimming and J lost 4 bases; unmatched junction nucleotides: 3. The CDR3 contains 14 residues. A word on this clone: Its antigen is not identified.

This chain joins TRBV7-2 and TRBJ1-1; TRBD1 aligns across 8 bases. Specimen: naive CD4+ T cells from PBMCs. The subset is: CD45RA+ positively selected. The receptor comes from a man younger than 30 in good health. Some clones in this sample may be carry-over from other donors' samples. CDR3 in amino acids: CASSLWTGSTEAFF. Here the CDR3 DNA reads TGTGCCAGCAGCTTATGGACAGGGTCCACTGAAGCTTTCTTT.